This is a list of T cell receptor beta chains from one sample in a study of identical twins. TCRdb used MiXCR to reprocess the 5' RACE reads, holding one entry per CDR3 protein. The sample consists of some 600,000 distinct CDR3 sequences, roughly 6.6% of them appearing once. These sequences were also reported in another study, on yellow fever vaccine responses in identical twins.

Sequencing was done on a sample of PBMCs. These receptors came from a young woman in good health. Both conserved end residues are part of each CDR3. Each record gives: CDR3 protein, CDR3 DNA, clone size, V gene, D gene, J gene. The D gene is left open where the match is weak. Clone size, where shown, is once, few, many, or a class for clones that have expanded.

CDR3 protein: CATSAKGQALTDTQYF
CDR3 DNA: TGTGCCACCAGTGCCAAAGGGCAGGCCCTCACAGATACGCAGTATTTT
clone size: NA
V gene: TRBV24-1
D gene: NA
J gene: TRBJ2-3

CDR3 protein: CASSSRTSGGLPNTGELFF
CDR3 DNA: TGTGCCAGCAGTTCCCGGACTAGCGGGGGTCTCCCGAACACCGGGGAGCTGTTTTTT
clone size: NA
V gene: TRBV28
D gene: TRBD2
J gene: TRBJ2-2

CDR3 protein: CASSPPPGTYGYTF
CDR3 DNA: TGTGCCAGCAGCCCTCCGCCGGGGACCTATGGCTACACCTTC
clone size: many
V gene: TRBV12-3/TRBV12-4
D gene: NA
J gene: TRBJ1-2

CDR3 protein: CASSLYETQYF
CDR3 DNA: TGTGCCAGCAGCTTATATGAGACCCAGTACTTC
clone size: many
V gene: TRBV5-1
D gene: NA
J gene: TRBJ2-5

CDR3 protein: CASSILVTDTQYF
CDR3 DNA: TGCGCCAGCAGCATACTTGTCACAGATACGCAGTATTTT
clone size: few
V gene: TRBV10-2
D gene: NA
J gene: TRBJ2-3

CDR3 protein: CSARTSGYYNEQFF
CDR3 DNA: TGCAGCGCAAGGACTAGCGGGTATTACAATGAGCAGTTCTTC
clone size: many
V gene: TRBV29-1
D gene: TRBD2
J gene: TRBJ2-1

CDR3 protein: CASSQNSGANVLTF
CDR3 DNA: TGCGCCAGCAGCCAAAACTCTGGGGCCAACGTCCTGACTTTC
clone size: many
V gene: TRBV4-1
D gene: NA
J gene: TRBJ2-6

CDR3 protein: CASSPQGDREQFF
CDR3 DNA: TGTGCCAGCAGTCCACAGGGGGATCGTGAGCAGTTCTTC
clone size: many
V gene: TRBV28
D gene: TRBD1
J gene: TRBJ2-1

CDR3 protein: CASSREGGVSGSSYEQYF
CDR3 DNA: TGTGCCTCCAGCCGGGAGGGGGGGGTTAGCGGGAGTTCGTACGAGCAGTACTTC
clone size: NA
V gene: TRBV4-2
D gene: TRBD2
J gene: TRBJ2-7

CDR3 protein: CASSFWGGGNTIYF
CDR3 DNA: TGTGCCAGCAGTTTTTGGGGAGGCGGAAACACCATATATTTT
clone size: many
V gene: TRBV12-3/TRBV12-4
D gene: NA
J gene: TRBJ1-3

CDR3 protein: CASSSMGGGWNIQYF
CDR3 DNA: TGTGCCAGCAGCTCAATGGGGGGGGGATGGAACATTCAGTACTTC
clone size: few
V gene: TRBV12-3/TRBV12-4
D gene: TRBD2
J gene: TRBJ2-4

CDR3 protein: CASRIEGTYGQYF
CDR3 DNA: TGTGCCAGCAGAATTGAGGGGACCTACGGGCAGTACTTC
clone size: NA
V gene: TRBV7-2
D gene: NA
J gene: TRBJ2-7

CDR3 protein: CSAPAAAGGNTIYF
CDR3 DNA: TGCAGTGCCCCGGCGGCAGCCGGTGGAAACACCATATATTTT
clone size: NA
V gene: TRBV20-1
D gene: NA
J gene: TRBJ1-3

CDR3 protein: CATTQGLVETQYF
CDR3 DNA: TGTGCCACCACACAGGGGCTTGTAGAGACCCAGTACTTC
clone size: NA
V gene: TRBV28
D gene: TRBD1
J gene: TRBJ2-5

CDR3 protein: CSVFGGSWNEKLFF
CDR3 DNA: TGCAGCGTTTTTGGGGGATCTTGGAATGAAAAACTGTTTTTT
clone size: few
V gene: TRBV29-1
D gene: NA
J gene: TRBJ1-4

CDR3 protein: CSAGLAGATRTQYF
CDR3 DNA: TGCAGTGCCGGACTAGCGGGGGCGACTCGGACCCAGTACTTC
clone size: few
V gene: TRBV20-1
D gene: TRBD2
J gene: TRBJ2-5

CDR3 protein: CAVGGSSYNEQFF
CDR3 DNA: TGTGCCGTTGGGGGGAGCTCCTACAATGAGCAGTTCTTC
clone size: many
V gene: TRBV7-7
D gene: NA
J gene: TRBJ2-1

CDR3 protein: CASSRELANYGYTF
CDR3 DNA: TGTGCCAGCAGCCGCGAACTAGCTAACTATGGCTACACCTTC
clone size: many
V gene: TRBV28
D gene: NA
J gene: TRBJ1-2

CDR3 protein: CASRGSRDTQYF
CDR3 DNA: TGTGCCAGCAGAGGGAGTCGGGATACGCAGTATTTT
clone size: few
V gene: TRBV2
D gene: NA
J gene: TRBJ2-3